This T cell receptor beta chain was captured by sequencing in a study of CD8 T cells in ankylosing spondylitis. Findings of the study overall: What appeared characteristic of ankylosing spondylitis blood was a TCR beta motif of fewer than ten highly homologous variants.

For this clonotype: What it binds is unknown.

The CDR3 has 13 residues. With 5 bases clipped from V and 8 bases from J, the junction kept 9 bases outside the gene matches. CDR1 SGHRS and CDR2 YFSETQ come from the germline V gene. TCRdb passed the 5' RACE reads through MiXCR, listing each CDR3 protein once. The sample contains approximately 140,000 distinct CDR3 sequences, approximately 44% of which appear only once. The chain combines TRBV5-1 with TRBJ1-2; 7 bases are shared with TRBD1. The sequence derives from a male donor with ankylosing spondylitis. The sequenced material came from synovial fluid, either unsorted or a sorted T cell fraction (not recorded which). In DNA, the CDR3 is TGCGCCAGCAGGCCGGGACAGCGACTCGGCTACACCTTC. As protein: CASRPGQRLGYTF.